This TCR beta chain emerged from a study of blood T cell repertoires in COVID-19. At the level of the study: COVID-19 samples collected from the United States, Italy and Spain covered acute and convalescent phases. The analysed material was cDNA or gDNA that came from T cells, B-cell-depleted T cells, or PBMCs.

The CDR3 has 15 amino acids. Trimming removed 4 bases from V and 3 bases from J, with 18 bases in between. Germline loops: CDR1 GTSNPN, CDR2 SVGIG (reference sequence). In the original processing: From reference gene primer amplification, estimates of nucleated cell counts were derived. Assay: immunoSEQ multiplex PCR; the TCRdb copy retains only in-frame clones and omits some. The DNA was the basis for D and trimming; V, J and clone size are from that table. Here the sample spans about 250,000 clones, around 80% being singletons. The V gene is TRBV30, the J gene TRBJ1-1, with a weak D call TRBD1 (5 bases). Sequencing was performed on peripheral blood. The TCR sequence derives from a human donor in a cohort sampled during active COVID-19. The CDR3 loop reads CAWTMTGEVDTEAFF. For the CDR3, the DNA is TGTGCCTGGACCATGACGGGGGAGGTCGACACTGAAGCTTTCTTT.